Listed here are 9 T cell receptor beta chains from one sample, sequenced in a study of blood T cell repertoires in COVID-19. Profiled with immunoSEQ multiplex PCR; TCRdb holds only in-frame clones, not every one. The sample holds some 130,000 clones, 75% to 90% seen once. Sequenced input: peripheral blood. These receptors were collected from a man in his fifties or sixties with COVID-19, enrolled during active disease.

The V and J genes are TRBV5-8 and TRBJ1-3; 7 nucleotides match TRBD1. CDR1 SGHTS and CDR2 YDEGEE come from the germline V gene. CDR3 length: 16 residues. The trim removed 1 base at V and 3 bases at J, leaving 7 bases unmatched. CDR3 DNA: TGTGCCAGCAGCTTGAGAATAGGGGGCTTTGGAAACACCATATATTTT. Protein sequence: CASSLRIGGFGNTIYF.

This sequence joins TRBV27 and TRBJ1-2; a weak D match, TRBD1 (6 bases). This CDR3 contains 14 residues. Between the trimmed V and J ends, which lost 2 bases and 8 bases, there was a span of 15 bases. The germline V gene has CDR1 MNHEY and CDR2 SMNVEV (reference sequence). CDR3 sequence reads: CASSLVPGVQGYTF. For the CDR3, the DNA is TGTGCCAGCAGTTTAGTTCCAGGGGTCCAAGGCTACACCTTC.

CDR3 in DNA: TGTGCCAGCAGGCCGACAGGGGACAAAGGCTCACCCCTCCACTTT. It translates to CASRPTGDKGSPLHF. V is TRBV2 and J is TRBJ1-6; 8 bases are a match to TRBD1. CDR1 is SNHLY, CDR2 FYNNEI, per germline. After removal of 6 bases from V and 10 bases from J, the junction contained 11 bases not matched to a gene. This CDR3 region has 15 residues.

In its sample, this clone was seen a few times. V usage is TRBV10-2 and J usage is TRBJ1-1; TRBD1 matches 8 bases. Germline CDR1 WSHSY, CDR2 SAAADI. CDR3 size: 12 residues. With 8 bases clipped from V and 4 bases from J, the junction kept 3 bases outside the gene matches. CDR3 loop: CASLQGGTEAFF. In DNA, the CDR3 is TGCGCCAGCTTACAGGGGGGCACTGAAGCTTTCTTT.

The chain has TRBV18 and TRBJ1-1; 8 nucleotides line up with TRBD1. Per germline, CDR1 KGHSH and CDR2 LQKENI. The CDR3 has 18 amino acids. V lost 3 bases, J lost 3 bases, and 15 bases stayed unmatched. This CDR3 is CASSPRGWQGARDTEAFF. CDR3 nucleotides: TGTGCCAGCTCACCCCGGGGTTGGCAGGGGGCTCGGGACACTGAAGCTTTCTTT.

The chain recombines TRBV10-3 with TRBJ1-1, with D unresolved. The CDR3 covers 11 residues. CDR1 and CDR2 (germline): ENHRY, SYGVKD. The V gene lost 6 bases and the J gene lost 1 base, with 3 bases spanning the gap. In DNA, the CDR3 is TGTGCCATCAGGGCGAACACTGAAGCTTTCTTT. It is translated as CAIRANTEAFF.

The gene calls are TRBV19 and TRBJ1-1; 10 bases fit TRBD1. The CDR3 sequence is 14 residues long. Germline trimming cut 6 bases from V and 4 bases from J; bases unmatched to any gene: 5. Germline V gene data show CDR1 as LNHDA and CDR2 as SQIVND (reference sequence). The CDR3 is CASRDRGKGTEAFF. DNA for the CDR3: TGTGCCAGTAGGGACAGGGGGAAGGGCACTGAAGCTTTCTTT.

This clone was detected a few times. V and J are TRBV9 and TRBJ2-5; D unclear. Germline CDR1 and CDR2: SGDLS and YYNGEE. V shed 2 bases and J shed 5 bases, with 19 bases lying between them. There are 16 residues in the CDR3. The CDR3 loop is CASSVFPGGQVETQYF. In nucleotides, the CDR3 is TGTGCCAGCAGCGTCTTCCCGGGTGGCCAAGTGGAGACCCAGTACTTC. Full variable domain (missing parts from reference TRBV9 and TRBJ2-5): DSGVTQTPKHLITATGQRVTLRCSPRSGDLSVYWYQQSLDQGLQFLIQYYNGEERAKGNILERFSAQQFPDLHSELNLSSLELGDSALYFCASSVFPGGQVETQYFGPGTRLLVL.

In its sample, this clone was seen a few times. The chain has TRBV14 and TRBJ1-2, with TRBD1 matching over 8 bases. The CDR3 is 15 amino acids. Trimming removed 7 bases from V and 3 bases from J; junction bases left unmatched: 10. The germline CDR1 and CDR2 sequences are SGHDN and FVKESK. CDR3 nucleotides: TGTGCCAGCATCGCAGGACAGGGTGGGGACTATGGCTACACCTTC. Its protein product is CASIAGQGGDYGYTF.